This T cell receptor (beta chain) was documented in a study of blood T cell repertoires in COVID-19. Measured with immunoSEQ multiplex PCR; TCRdb has only the in-frame clones, and not every one. The repertoire holds about 57,000 clones, with about four fifths as singletons. The sequenced material came from peripheral blood. This receptor was obtained from a woman of 80 years or more with acute or convalescent COVID-19.

The CDR3 DNA follows: TGCGCCAGCAGCTCACAGGGTCCAGAGACCCAGTACTTC. It is translated as CASSSQGPETQYF. This chain connects TRBV5-1 to TRBJ2-5; TRBD1 might be the D (6 bases). Trimming took 3 bases from V and 4 from J, leaving 10 bases between them. The CDR3 is 13 residues long. Germline loops: CDR1 SGHRS, CDR2 YFSETQ.